A selection of T cell receptor beta chains follows, all from one sample in a study of beta chain features in type 1 diabetes. Profiled with immunoSEQ multiplex PCR; TCRdb holds only in-frame clones, not every one. The sample comprises 810,000 or so clones, 17% of which are singletons, and around 0.02% rests with the top ten. The sample consisted of naive CD4+ T cells from blood. These receptor sequences come from a woman younger than 35 in good health. Both conserved end residues are part of each CDR3. Each record gives: V gene, clone size, CDR3 length, D gene, J gene, CDR3 protein, CDR3 DNA. D genes are given only for firm matches. Only part of the rows carry a size: once, few, many, or a class if the clone is expanded.

V gene: TRBV6-6; clone size: .; CDR3 length: 15; D gene: TRBD2; J gene: TRBJ2-7; CDR3 protein: CASSPRGGPSYEQYF; CDR3 DNA: TGTGCCAGCAGCCCTCGGGGGGGACCGTCCTACGAGCAGTACTTC
V gene: TRBV6-6; clone size: few; CDR3 length: 14; D gene: .; J gene: TRBJ1-1; CDR3 protein: CASSYKGENTEAFF; CDR3 DNA: TGTGCCAGCAGTTACAAGGGGGAGAACACTGAAGCTTTCTTT
V gene: TRBV7-2; clone size: .; CDR3 length: 16; D gene: TRBD2; J gene: TRBJ2-7; CDR3 protein: CASSPHRVAGGYEQYF; CDR3 DNA: TGTGCCAGCAGCCCTCACCGGGTAGCGGGAGGGTACGAGCAGTACTTC
V gene: TRBV7-9; clone size: .; CDR3 length: 14; D gene: .; J gene: TRBJ2-2; CDR3 protein: CASSSVSSTGELFF; CDR3 DNA: TGTGCCAGCAGCTCGGTTTCGTCCACCGGGGAGCTGTTTTTT
V gene: TRBV11-1; clone size: .; CDR3 length: 15; D gene: TRBD1; J gene: TRBJ2-7; CDR3 protein: CASSLNLDRVTEQYF; CDR3 DNA: TGTGCCAGCAGCTTAAACCTCGACAGGGTAACGGAGCAGTACTTC
V gene: TRBV7-3; clone size: few; CDR3 length: 14; D gene: .; J gene: TRBJ2-2; CDR3 protein: CASSLFSTSRELFF; CDR3 DNA: TGTGCCAGCAGCTTATTTTCCACCTCGCGGGAGCTGTTTTTT
V gene: TRBV2; clone size: .; CDR3 length: 12; D gene: .; J gene: TRBJ1-2; CDR3 protein: CASSEDTGGYTF; CDR3 DNA: TGTGCCAGCAGTGAAGATACAGGTGGCTACACCTTC
V gene: TRBV6-6; clone size: .; CDR3 length: 14; D gene: TRBD1; J gene: TRBJ2-2; CDR3 protein: CASRTGEGTGELFF; CDR3 DNA: TGTGCCAGCCGGACAGGGGAAGGGACCGGGGAGCTGTTTTTT
V gene: TRBV20-1; clone size: few; CDR3 length: 11; D gene: .; J gene: TRBJ2-7; CDR3 protein: CSASREYEQYF; CDR3 DNA: TGCAGTGCTAGCAGGGAGTACGAGCAGTACTTC
V gene: TRBV6-6; clone size: .; CDR3 length: 11; D gene: .; J gene: TRBJ2-7; CDR3 protein: CASIERGEQYF; CDR3 DNA: TGTGCCAGCATCGAACGGGGCGAGCAGTACTTC
V gene: TRBV7-6; clone size: few; CDR3 length: 18; D gene: TRBD2; J gene: TRBJ2-3; CDR3 protein: CASSLAPAGGLQGDTQYF; CDR3 DNA: TGTGCCAGCAGCTTAGCTCCAGCGGGAGGGCTACAGGGAGATACGCAGTATTTT
V gene: TRBV7-9; clone size: few; CDR3 length: 19; D gene: TRBD2; J gene: TRBJ2-1; CDR3 protein: CASSLWGLAGGSSYNEQFF; CDR3 DNA: TGTGCCAGCAGCTTATGGGGACTAGCGGGAGGGAGCTCCTACAATGAGCAGTTCTTC
V gene: TRBV4-2; clone size: few; CDR3 length: 16; D gene: TRBD1; J gene: TRBJ2-2; CDR3 protein: CASSQGVRTGTGELFF; CDR3 DNA: TGTGCCAGCAGCCAAGGGGTACGGACAGGGACCGGGGAGCTGTTTTTT
V gene: TRBV5-1; clone size: few; CDR3 length: 16; D gene: TRBD2; J gene: TRBJ2-5; CDR3 protein: CASRKPGLGIGETQYF; CDR3 DNA: TGCGCCAGCAGAAAACCGGGACTAGGGATAGGTGAGACCCAGTACTTC
V gene: TRBV10-1; clone size: few; CDR3 length: 14; D gene: .; J gene: TRBJ2-6; CDR3 protein: CASSAGSGANVLTF; CDR3 DNA: TGCGCCAGCAGTGCAGGATCTGGGGCCAACGTCCTGACTTTC
V gene: TRBV21-1; clone size: .; CDR3 length: 15; D gene: .; J gene: TRBJ2-4; CDR3 protein: CASSTLGTAKNIQYF; CDR3 DNA: TGTGCCAGCAGCACTTTAGGGACAGCCAAAAACATTCAGTACTTC
V gene: TRBV11-2; clone size: .; CDR3 length: 18; D gene: TRBD2; J gene: TRBJ2-6; CDR3 protein: CASSLPGLAGTGANVLTF; CDR3 DNA: TGTGCCAGCAGCTTACCGGGACTAGCGGGTACTGGGGCCAACGTCCTGACTTTC
V gene: TRBV29-1; clone size: .; CDR3 length: 13; D gene: .; J gene: TRBJ1-1; CDR3 protein: CSVEGSLNTEAFF; CDR3 DNA: TGCAGCGTTGAGGGGAGTCTGAACACTGAAGCTTTCTTT
V gene: TRBV19; clone size: .; CDR3 length: 14; D gene: .; J gene: TRBJ1-2; CDR3 protein: CASVTGPANYGYTF; CDR3 DNA: TGTGCCAGCGTAACAGGGCCGGCTAACTATGGCTACACCTTC
V gene: TRBV28; clone size: few; CDR3 length: 14; D gene: .; J gene: TRBJ1-5; CDR3 protein: CASSSSGPNQPQHF; CDR3 DNA: TGTGCCAGCAGTTCAAGTGGACCCAATCAGCCCCAGCATTTT